This note documents a single T cell receptor (beta chain) sequence. Antigen specificity is unknown. This sample was taken from a study of T cell repertoires and HLA-DP antigens. Turning to the study itself: Pre-culture CD4+ samples used 1,200 ng DNA versus about 200 ng for CD137+CD4+ sorts.

TCRdb's table, derived via immunoSEQ multiplex PCR, lists solely in-frame clones and lacks some. The data show approximately 110,000 clones, approximately 92% seen once. CDR1 is KGHSH and CDR2 is LQKENI in the germline V gene. V was pared by 3 bases and J by 5 bases, with 13 bases between. The CDR3 extends over 14 amino acids. This chain connects TRBV18 to TRBJ2-5, with D possibly being TRBD2 (6 bases). Sequenced material: CD4+ T cells from PBMCs. This sequence originates from a woman under 30 in good health and CMV-seronegative. This chain's CDR3 is CASSPGLQRETQYF. CDR3 DNA sequence: TGTGCCAGCTCACCGGGACTCCAGAGGGAGACCCAGTACTTC.